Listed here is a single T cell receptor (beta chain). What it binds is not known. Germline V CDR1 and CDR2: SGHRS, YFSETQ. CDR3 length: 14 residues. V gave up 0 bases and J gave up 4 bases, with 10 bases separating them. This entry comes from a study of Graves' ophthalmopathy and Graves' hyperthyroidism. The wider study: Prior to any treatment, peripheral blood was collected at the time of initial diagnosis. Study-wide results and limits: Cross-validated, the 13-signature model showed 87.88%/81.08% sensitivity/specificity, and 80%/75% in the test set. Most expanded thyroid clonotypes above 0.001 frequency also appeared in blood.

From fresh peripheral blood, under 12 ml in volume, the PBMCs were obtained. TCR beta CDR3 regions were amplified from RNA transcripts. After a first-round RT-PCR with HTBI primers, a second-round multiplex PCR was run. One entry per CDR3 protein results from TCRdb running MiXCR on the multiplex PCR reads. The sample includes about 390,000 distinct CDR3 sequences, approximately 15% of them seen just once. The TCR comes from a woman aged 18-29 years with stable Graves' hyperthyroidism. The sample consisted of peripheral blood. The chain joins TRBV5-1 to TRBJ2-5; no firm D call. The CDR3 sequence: CASSLARDRETQYF. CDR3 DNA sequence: TGCGCCAGCAGCTTGGCTAGGGATCGAGAGACCCAGTACTTC.